Listed below are T cell receptor beta chains from one sample, sequenced in a study of blood T cells in healthy people across ages. TCRdb called the 5' RACE reads again in MiXCR, with one record for every CDR3 protein. Of over 950,000 distinct CDR3 sequences listed, roughly 50% are singletons. The sample was blood. The origin of the receptors is a woman aged 55-70 years in good health. Each CDR3 is given with its conserved first and last residue. D genes are given only for firm matches. Expanded clones get a size class; other rows say once, few or many, or leave the size out.

V gene: TRBV7-2
J gene: TRBJ1-2
D gene: -
clone size: -
CDR3 protein: CASSSGRPRTNYGYTF
CDR3 DNA: TGTGCCAGCAGCTCAGGACGGCCCCGTACTAACTATGGCTACACCTTC

V gene: TRBV2
J gene: TRBJ2-7
D gene: -
clone size: -
CDR3 protein: CASREGRPYEQYF
CDR3 DNA: TGTGCCAGCAGAGAAGGGCGACCCTACGAGCAGTACTTC

V gene: TRBV4-2
J gene: TRBJ1-5
D gene: -
clone size: once
CDR3 protein: CASSQVTRDLPQHF
CDR3 DNA: TGTGCCAGCAGCCAAGTAACAAGGGATCTGCCCCAGCATTTT

V gene: TRBV20-1
J gene: TRBJ2-5
D gene: -
clone size: -
CDR3 protein: CSAPMGVRAETQYF
CDR3 DNA: TGCAGTGCTCCCATGGGGGTACGGGCGGAGACCCAGTACTTC

V gene: TRBV11-2
J gene: TRBJ1-4
D gene: -
clone size: -
CDR3 protein: CASSLSGGTANEKLFF
CDR3 DNA: TGTGCCAGCAGCTTATCGGGGGGTACGGCTAATGAAAAACTGTTTTTT

V gene: TRBV29-1
J gene: TRBJ2-4
D gene: TRBD1
clone size: many
CDR3 protein: CSVEQGNIQYF
CDR3 DNA: TGCAGCGTGGAACAGGGGAACATTCAGTACTTC

V gene: TRBV7-2
J gene: TRBJ2-3
D gene: -
clone size: many
CDR3 protein: CASSPRKFGTDTQYF
CDR3 DNA: TGTGCCAGCAGCCCCCGGAAGTTCGGCACAGATACGCAGTATTTT

V gene: TRBV11-2
J gene: TRBJ2-3
D gene: -
clone size: -
CDR3 protein: CASSLEGLADTQYF
CDR3 DNA: TGTGCCAGCAGCTTGGAGGGCTTGGCAGATACGCAGTATTTT

V gene: TRBV7-9
J gene: TRBJ2-7
D gene: -
clone size: -
CDR3 protein: CASSLARASGTYEQYF
CDR3 DNA: TGTGCCAGCAGCTTAGCGCGTGCCAGCGGAACCTACGAGCAGTACTTC

V gene: TRBV7-2
J gene: TRBJ2-1
D gene: -
clone size: -
CDR3 protein: CASSLKPSYRGNEQFF
CDR3 DNA: TGTGCCAGCAGTCTTAAGCCTAGCTATAGGGGGAATGAGCAGTTCTTC

V gene: TRBV28
J gene: TRBJ2-3
D gene: -
clone size: few
CDR3 protein: CASSLADGTQYF
CDR3 DNA: TGTGCCAGCAGTTTAGCGGACGGGACGCAGTATTTT

V gene: TRBV28
J gene: TRBJ2-5
D gene: TRBD1
clone size: -
CDR3 protein: CASSYRRGPETQYF
CDR3 DNA: TGTGCCAGCAGTTACCGCAGGGGGCCGGAGACCCAGTACTTC

V gene: TRBV29-1
J gene: TRBJ2-1
D gene: -
clone size: -
CDR3 protein: CSVAGLGEQFF
CDR3 DNA: TGCAGCGTTGCCGGGCTCGGTGAGCAGTTCTTC

V gene: TRBV18
J gene: TRBJ2-7
D gene: TRBD2
clone size: few
CDR3 protein: CASSPGGLGGYEQYF
CDR3 DNA: TGTGCCAGCTCACCGGGGGGACTAGGGGGTTACGAGCAGTACTTC

V gene: TRBV29-1
J gene: TRBJ2-1
D gene: -
clone size: -
CDR3 protein: CSVGNGTRKTF
CDR3 DNA: -

V gene: TRBV9
J gene: TRBJ2-5
D gene: -
clone size: -
CDR3 protein: CASSVGGRELTQYF
CDR3 DNA: TGTGCCAGCAGCGTAGGGGGCAGGGAGTTAACCCAGTACTTC

V gene: TRBV2
J gene: TRBJ1-5
D gene: -
clone size: -
CDR3 protein: CASIRTGQSNQPQHF
CDR3 DNA: TGTGCCAGCATCAGAACTGGGCAGAGCAATCAGCCCCAGCATTTT

V gene: TRBV6-5
J gene: TRBJ1-2
D gene: TRBD1
clone size: -
CDR3 protein: CASMKQGVNYGYTF
CDR3 DNA: TGTGCCAGCATGAAACAGGGGGTAAACTATGGCTACACCTTC

V gene: TRBV12-3/TRBV12-4
J gene: TRBJ2-3
D gene: -
clone size: -
CDR3 protein: CASRTGITDTQYF
CDR3 DNA: TGTGCCAGCAGAACGGGCATCACAGATACGCAGTATTTT

V gene: TRBV20-1
J gene: TRBJ2-7
D gene: -
clone size: -
CDR3 protein: CSARSSGPYEQYF
CDR3 DNA: TGCAGTGCTAGGAGTAGCGGACCCTACGAGCAGTACTTC

V gene: TRBV12-3/TRBV12-4
J gene: TRBJ2-1
D gene: TRBD1
clone size: few
CDR3 protein: CASSRQGSSYNEQFF
CDR3 DNA: TGTGCCAGCAGTCGACAGGGGAGCTCCTACAATGAGCAGTTCTTC

V gene: TRBV27
J gene: TRBJ2-7
D gene: TRBD2
clone size: few
CDR3 protein: CASSLRGGGSYEQYF
CDR3 DNA: TGTGCCAGCAGTTTACGCGGGGGGGGATCCTACGAGCAGTACTTC

V gene: TRBV6-1
J gene: TRBJ2-1
D gene: -
clone size: -
CDR3 protein: CATTLEGPEQFF
CDR3 DNA: TGTGCCACGACCCTGGAAGGGCCTGAGCAGTTCTTC

V gene: TRBV6-6
J gene: TRBJ2-7
D gene: -
clone size: -
CDR3 protein: CASSVGDLHEQYF
CDR3 DNA: TGTGCCAGCAGTGTGGGGGACCTCCACGAGCAGTACTTC

V gene: TRBV29-1
J gene: TRBJ2-1
D gene: -
clone size: -
CDR3 protein: CSDRNWDEQFF
CDR3 DNA: TGCAGCGACCGCAATTGGGATGAGCAGTTCTTC

V gene: TRBV6-5
J gene: TRBJ2-7
D gene: TRBD1
clone size: -
CDR3 protein: CATRQGAIYEQYF
CDR3 DNA: TGTGCTACTCGACAGGGGGCGATCTACGAGCAGTACTTC

V gene: TRBV29-1
J gene: TRBJ2-2
D gene: TRBD1
clone size: -
CDR3 protein: CSAGTDRSPGELFF
CDR3 DNA: TGCAGCGCGGGGACAGATCGGTCGCCCGGGGAGCTGTTTTTT

V gene: TRBV7-9
J gene: TRBJ1-6
D gene: TRBD1
clone size: -
CDR3 protein: CASSSGTGDVSPLHF
CDR3 DNA: TGTGCCAGCAGCTCCGGGACAGGGGACGTGTCACCCCTCCACTTT

V gene: TRBV28
J gene: TRBJ1-5
D gene: TRBD1
clone size: -
CDR3 protein: CASGPTGGNQPQHF
CDR3 DNA: TGTGCCAGCGGACCGACAGGGGGAAATCAGCCCCAGCATTTT

V gene: TRBV29-1
J gene: TRBJ1-2
D gene: TRBD1
clone size: few
CDR3 protein: CSDLSATGVYGYTF
CDR3 DNA: TGCAGCGACCTGTCGGCCACAGGGGTTTATGGCTACACCTTC

V gene: TRBV15
J gene: TRBJ2-7
D gene: TRBD2
clone size: few
CDR3 protein: CATSRGYSGSSYEQYF
CDR3 DNA: TGTGCCACCAGCAGAGGTTATAGCGGGAGTTCCTACGAGCAGTACTTC

V gene: TRBV10-3
J gene: TRBJ2-5
D gene: TRBD1
clone size: few
CDR3 protein: CAIRGTGGVEETQYF
CDR3 DNA: TGTGCCATCAGGGGGACAGGGGGCGTTGAAGAGACCCAGTACTTC

V gene: TRBV6-2/TRBV6-3
J gene: TRBJ2-7
D gene: -
clone size: -
CDR3 protein: CASRSTGKRAYEQYF
CDR3 DNA: TGTGCCAGCAGGTCAACAGGGAAGCGGGCCTACGAGCAGTACTTC

V gene: TRBV7-6
J gene: TRBJ1-5
D gene: -
clone size: -
CDR3 protein: CASSQGQGQPQHF
CDR3 DNA: TGTGCCAGCAGCCAGGGGCAGGGCCAGCCCCAGCATTTT

V gene: TRBV3-1
J gene: TRBJ2-5
D gene: TRBD1
clone size: -
CDR3 protein: CASSQVWTGNQETQYF
CDR3 DNA: TGTGCCAGCAGCCAAGTTTGGACAGGGAACCAAGAGACCCAGTACTTC

V gene: TRBV7-6
J gene: TRBJ2-3
D gene: TRBD2
clone size: -
CDR3 protein: CASSLSASGRRTSTDAQYF
CDR3 DNA: TGTGCCAGCAGCTTATCGGCTAGCGGAAGGCGAACTAGCACAGATGCGCAGTATTTT

V gene: TRBV7-2
J gene: TRBJ2-5
D gene: -
clone size: -
CDR3 protein: CASSFGTEETQYF
CDR3 DNA: TGTGCCAGCAGCTTCGGGACTGAGGAGACCCAGTACTTC

V gene: TRBV29-1
J gene: TRBJ2-5
D gene: TRBD2
clone size: many
CDR3 protein: CSARTSGIETQYF
CDR3 DNA: TGCAGCGCCCGGACTAGCGGGATCGAGACCCAGTACTTC

V gene: TRBV15
J gene: TRBJ2-5
D gene: TRBD1
clone size: -
CDR3 protein: CATSRDYRGLQETQYF
CDR3 DNA: TGTGCCACCAGCAGAGACTACAGGGGTCTACAAGAGACCCAGTACTTC